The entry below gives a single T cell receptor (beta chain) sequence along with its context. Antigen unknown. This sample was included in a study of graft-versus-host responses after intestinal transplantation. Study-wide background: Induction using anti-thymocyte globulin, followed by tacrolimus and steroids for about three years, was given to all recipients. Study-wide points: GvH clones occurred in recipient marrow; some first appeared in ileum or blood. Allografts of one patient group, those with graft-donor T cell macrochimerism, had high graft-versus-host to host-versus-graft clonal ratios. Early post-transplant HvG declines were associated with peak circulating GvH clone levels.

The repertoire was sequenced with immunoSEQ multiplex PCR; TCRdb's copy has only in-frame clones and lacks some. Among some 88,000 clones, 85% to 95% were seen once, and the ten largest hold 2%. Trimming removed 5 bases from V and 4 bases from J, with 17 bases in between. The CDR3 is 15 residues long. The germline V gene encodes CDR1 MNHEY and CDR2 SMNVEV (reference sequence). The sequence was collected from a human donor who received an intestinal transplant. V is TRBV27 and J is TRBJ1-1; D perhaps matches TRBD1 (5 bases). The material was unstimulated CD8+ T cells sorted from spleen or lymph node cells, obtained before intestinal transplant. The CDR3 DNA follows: TGTGCCAGCAGTCCCCGGATCGACAGTCCCACTGAAGCTTTCTTT. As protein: CASSPRIDSPTEAFF.